A single sample is the source of the 21 T cell receptor beta chains below, sequenced in a study of OX40 agonist ivuxolimab in advanced cancers. Measured with immunoSEQ multiplex PCR; TCRdb has only the in-frame clones, and not every one. The data show 50,000 to 65,000 clones, around four fifths seen once. The sequenced sample was CD4+ or CD8+ T cells sorted from blood, obtained in a trial of the OX40 agonist ivuxolimab. The receptors stem from an adult with an advanced solid tumor such as melanoma, head and neck, liver or kidney cancer.

The rearrangement uses TRBV5-8 and TRBJ2-5; 8 bases are shared with TRBD1. The CDR3 is 16 residues long. Germline trimming cut 3 bases from V and 0 bases from J; bases unmatched to any gene: 7. The germline V gene has CDR1 SGHTS and CDR2 YDEGEE. As DNA, the CDR3 is TGTGCCAGCAGCTCCCGGGACAGGACGTACCAAGAGACCCAGTACTTC. Its translation is CASSSRDRTYQETQYF.

The chain carries TRBV15 and TRBJ1-1, with D tentatively TRBD1 (5 bases). The germline V and J ends were trimmed by 0 bases and 4 bases, with 12 bases remaining between them. CDR3 size: 15 residues. Looked up from germline, CDR1 is LNHNV and CDR2 is YYDKDF (reference sequence). CDR3 bases: TGTGCCACCAGCAGAGAGGGTAGGGGTGGCACTGAAGCTTTCTTT. It translates to CATSREGRGGTEAFF.

The chain employs TRBV6-5 and TRBJ2-7; maybe TRBD1 (5 bases). There are 15 residues in the CDR3. Germline loops: CDR1 MNHEY, CDR2 SVGAGI. V lost 3 bases and J lost 2, with 14 bases in between. CDR3 DNA sequence: TGTGCCAGCAGTTATCGGGCAGGGCGAACCTACGAGCAGTACTTC. Encoded protein: CASSYRAGRTYEQYF.

J is TRBJ1-4 and V is TRBV4-1; TRBD1 is a possible D gene (5 bases). The CDR3 contains 12 residues. V lost 4 bases and J lost 8, with 8 bases in between. Germline assignment: CDR1 MGHRA and CDR2 YSYEKL. The CDR3 is CASSRDQEKLFF. The CDR3 nucleotides read TGCGCCAGCAGCCGGGACCAGGAAAAACTGTTTTTT.

This clone showed up just once. The chain couples TRBV11-2 to TRBJ1-1; 10 nucleotides match TRBD1. CDR3 size: 15 residues. Germline loops: CDR1 SGHAT, CDR2 FQNNGV. J was trimmed by 4 bases and V by 5 bases; bases with no gene match: 7. The CDR3 loop reads CASSTRTGGATEAFF. The DNA for the CDR3 is TGTGCCAGCAGCACCAGGACAGGGGGGGCCACTGAAGCTTTCTTT.

The gene calls are TRBV28 and TRBJ2-7; no firm D call. The CDR3 consists of 14 residues. The V end lost 3 bases, the J end lost 7 bases, and 16 bases lay between the germline ends. From germline, CDR1 is MDHEN and CDR2 SYDVKM. The CDR3 spells CASSLSVGMGEQYF. In nucleotides, the CDR3 is TGTGCCAGCAGTTTGTCGGTGGGGATGGGGGAGCAGTACTTC.

This chain connects TRBV30 to TRBJ1-1; TRBD1 matches at 8 bases. Germline-derived CDR1 and CDR2 are GTSNPN and SVGIG (reference sequence). V was pared by 0 bases and J by 1 base, with 1 base of the junction left unmatched. CDR3 size: 14 residues. The CDR3 loop reads CAWSVRGRNTEAFF. The CDR3 DNA reads as TGTGCCTGGAGTGTCAGGGGGCGGAACACTGAAGCTTTCTTT.

J is TRBJ1-2 and V is TRBV10-3, with TRBD1 matching 10 bases. The germline CDR1 and CDR2 sequences are ENHRY and SYGVKD. Trimming removed 9 bases from V and 0 bases from J; junction bases left unmatched: 4. The length of the CDR3 is 14 residues. The CDR3 sequence is CAIDGQGANYGYTF. As DNA, the CDR3 is TGTGCCATAGACGGACAGGGGGCTAACTATGGCTACACCTTC.

The genes are TRBV30 and TRBJ1-2; 9 nucleotides align to TRBD1. Per germline, CDR1 GTSNPN and CDR2 SVGIG (reference sequence). Trimming removed 6 bases from V and 5 bases from J; junction bases left unmatched: 4. The CDR3 length is 12 residues. CDR3 in amino acids: CACGTGRYGYTF. The CDR3 region has the DNA TGTGCCTGTGGGACAGGGAGGTATGGCTACACCTTC.

V and J are TRBV9 and TRBJ2-7, with D uncertain. Germline-derived CDR1 and CDR2 are SGDLS and YYNGEE. The length of the CDR3 is 14 residues. The V and J ends lost 0 bases and 0 bases respectively, with 7 bases between them. CDR3 DNA: TGTGCCAGCAGCGTAGATAGATTCTCCTACGAGCAGTACTTC. This gives the protein CASSVDRFSYEQYF.

V gene TRBV18 combines with J gene TRBJ2-7, with D maybe TRBD1 (5 bases). The CDR3 has 16 residues. The V gene lost 2 bases and the J gene lost 1 base, with 15 bases spanning the gap. Germline V gene lookup returns CDR1 KGHSH and CDR2 LQKENI. CDR3 amino acids: CASSPEQGEFSYEQYF. The CDR3 DNA reads TGTGCCAGCTCACCAGAGCAGGGTGAATTTTCCTACGAGCAGTACTTC.

This clone was counted a single time. The chain couples TRBV27 to TRBJ2-7; tentative D call: TRBD1 (6 bases). The germline CDR1 and CDR2 sequences are MNHEY and SMNVEV (reference sequence). V was clipped by 1 base and J by 2 bases, with 12 bases between them. The CDR3 totals 15 residues. CDR3 nucleotide sequence: TGTGCCAGCAGTTTATACCCCGACAGGACCTACGAGCAGTACTTC. It is translated as CASSLYPDRTYEQYF.

This clone came up a few times. The V gene is TRBV9, the J gene TRBJ1-1, with D possibly TRBD1 on 6 matching bases. Germline assignment: CDR1 SGDLS and CDR2 YYNGEE. With 0 bases removed from V and 1 base from J, the gap between germline ends came to 10 bases. The CDR3 has 15 residues. The CDR3 DNA is TGTGCCAGCAGCGTAGGGTGGGGGGCGAACACTGAAGCTTTCTTT. It specifies CASSVGWGANTEAFF.

This clone occurred once. A much bigger clone sits one base away, suggesting this may be a read error. This rearrangement joins TRBV28 to TRBJ1-2, with unresolved D. The CDR3 loop spans 12 amino acids. Between the trimmed V and J ends, which lost 4 bases and 3 bases, there was a span of 6 bases. Germline CDR1 and CDR2: MDHEN and SYDVKM. CDR3 residues: CASSSGDYGYTF. The CDR3 DNA reads TGTGCCAGCAGTTCCGGGGACTATGGCTACACCTTC.

This clone has only one observation. The rearrangement links TRBV18 to TRBJ2-7, with TRBD1 as a possible D gene (5 bases). The ends were cut back, 3 bases at V and 2 bases at J, with 11 bases in the middle. Germline CDR1 and CDR2: KGHSH and LQKENI. The CDR3 covers 14 residues. CDR3 sequence reads: CASSPQGRTYEQYF. As DNA, the CDR3 is TGTGCCAGCTCACCTCAGGGTAGGACCTACGAGCAGTACTTC.

V and J are TRBV2 and TRBJ2-1; 9 bases are shared with TRBD2. The CDR3 extends over 14 amino acids. V dropped 4 bases and J dropped 9; count of bases not matched to a gene: 7. From germline, CDR1 is SNHLY and CDR2 FYNNEI. The CDR3 sequence is CASSAGTSILEQFF. The DNA for the CDR3 is TGTGCCAGCAGTGCCGGGACTAGCATTCTTGAGCAGTTCTTC.

V usage is TRBV10-3 and J usage is TRBJ2-7, with 7 positions matching TRBD2. The CDR3 is 16 residues long. Germline V gene lookup returns CDR1 ENHRY and CDR2 SYGVKD. The V segment lost 2 bases and the J segment 3 bases; nucleotides outside the gene matches: 10. CDR3 sequence: CAISERDYSTGYEQYF. CDR3 sequence (DNA): TGTGCCATCAGTGAGCGGGACTACTCTACAGGCTACGAGCAGTACTTC.

This chain joins TRBV27 and TRBJ1-4, with 7 bases lining up with TRBD1. This CDR3 has 14 amino acids. Losses at the gene ends were 6 bases for V and 4 bases for J; bases not matched to a gene: 5. Germline V gives CDR1 MNHEY, CDR2 SMNVEV (reference sequence). The CDR3 bases are TGTGCCAGCAGCCGGGGACAGCATAATGAAAAACTGTTTTTT. It codes for CASSRGQHNEKLFF.

This clone occurred a few times. This sequence joins TRBV28 and TRBJ1-2, with TRBD1 matching over 8 bases. CDR1 and CDR2 (germline): MDHEN, SYDVKM. The CDR3 spans 14 residues. V lost 6 bases, J lost 4 bases, and 7 bases stayed unmatched. The CDR3 reads CASRPTGGVYGYTF. The CDR3 coding sequence is TGTGCCAGCAGACCTACAGGGGGTGTCTATGGCTACACCTTC.

CDR3 residues: CASSLGEKLFF. CDR3 sequence (DNA): TGCGCCAGCAGCTTGGGTGAAAAACTGTTTTTT. The chain uses TRBV5-1 and TRBJ1-4, with D hard to call. The CDR3 runs 11 residues. Trimming cost V 0 bases and J 7 bases, with 1 base left between them. Germline V CDR1 and CDR2: SGHRS, YFSETQ.

The chain employs TRBV9 and TRBJ2-1, with 7 bases matching TRBD2. Trimming took 2 bases from V and 14 from J; bases not matched to a gene: 16. From germline, CDR1 is SGDLS and CDR2 YYNGEE. The CDR3 is made up of 15 amino acids. DNA of the CDR3: TGTGCCAGCAGCGTCGCGACCTCCCCGGCGCGGGAGAAGTTCTTC. It yields the protein CASSVATSPAREKFF. The whole variable domain, remainder taken from reference TRBV9 and TRBJ2-1, is DSGVTQTPKHLITATGQRVTLRCSPRSGDLSVYWYQQSLDQGLQFLIQYYNGEERAKGNILERFSAQQFPDLHSELNLSSLELGDSALYFCASSVATSPAREKFFGPGTRLTVL.